The present entry profiles one T cell receptor beta chain with its context. This sample is part of a study of cytomegalovirus exposure and HLA in healthy donors. TCRdb keeps only in-frame clones here, not all; method: immunoSEQ multiplex PCR. The table includes under 150,000 clones, 85% to 90% detected once. The source is a man between 18 and 29 years old in good health and CMV-seropositive. The sample consisted of PBMCs.

DNA for the CDR3: TGCAGCGTTTTACAGGGGGGGATGGATACGCAGTATTTT. It codes for CSVLQGGMDTQYF. V is TRBV29-1 and J is TRBJ2-3; D is possibly TRBD1 (8 bases). V was shortened by 5 bases and J by 6 bases, with 15 bases between the two germline ends. Germline V CDR1 and CDR2: SQVTM, ANQGSEA. The CDR3 covers 13 residues.